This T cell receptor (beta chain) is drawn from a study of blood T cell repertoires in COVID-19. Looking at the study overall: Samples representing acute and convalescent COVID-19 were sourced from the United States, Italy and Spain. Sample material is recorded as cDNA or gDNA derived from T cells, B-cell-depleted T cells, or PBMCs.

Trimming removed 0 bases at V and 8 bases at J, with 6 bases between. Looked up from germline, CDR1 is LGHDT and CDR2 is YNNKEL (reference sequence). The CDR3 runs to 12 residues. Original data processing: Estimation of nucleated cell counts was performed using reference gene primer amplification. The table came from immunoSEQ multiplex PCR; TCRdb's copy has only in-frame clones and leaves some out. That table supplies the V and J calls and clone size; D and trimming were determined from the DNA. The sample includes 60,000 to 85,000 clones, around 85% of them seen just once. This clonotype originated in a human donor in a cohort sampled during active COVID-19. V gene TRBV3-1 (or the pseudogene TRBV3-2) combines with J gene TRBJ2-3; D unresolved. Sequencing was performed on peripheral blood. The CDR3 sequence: CASSQDFLTQYF. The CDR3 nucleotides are TGTGCCAGCAGCCAAGATTTCCTTACGCAGTATTTT.